The clone carrying this TCR beta chain was seen many times. Its specificity is not known. These data belong to a study of T and B cells in COVID-19 patients. Study-wide background: Median age was about 30 years in the recovered cohort and about 73 years in the active-infection cohort. Study outcomes and limitations: Clonality of TRB repertoires was high in active COVID-19; recovery brought above-healthy diversity and richness.

TRB rearrangements were amplified by multiplex PCR with BIOMED2 TRB-A/B primers. TCRdb re-called the multiplex PCR reads with MiXCR, one entry per CDR3 protein. Among around 21,000 distinct CDR3 sequences listed, 30% to 35% were seen once. Each TRB amplification used roughly 250-550 ng of genomic DNA from blood. The specimen was blood. The TCR was taken from a human donor who had recovered from COVID-19.

The CDR3 nucleotides are TGTGCCATCAGGTGGGACAGGGGGAACACAGATACGCAGTATTTT. Translated: CAIRWDRGNTDTQYF. The chain couples TRBV10-3 to TRBJ2-3, with 11 positions matching TRBD1. This CDR3 spans 15 amino acids. Germline CDR1 and CDR2: ENHRY and SYGVKD. J gave up 2 bases and V 6 bases, and 4 bases lay outside the gene matches.